Below, 2 T cell receptor beta chains from the same sample are listed, as sequenced in a study of blood T cell repertoires in COVID-19. TCRdb keeps only in-frame clones here, not all; method: immunoSEQ multiplex PCR. The sample has more than 45,000 clones; 75% to 90% are singletons. The material sequenced was peripheral blood. The receptors were gathered from a human donor in a cohort sampled during active COVID-19.

The chain has TRBV28 and TRBJ1-2; maybe TRBD1 (5 bases). This CDR3 region has 15 residues. With 7 bases removed from V and 0 bases from J, the gap between germline ends came to 15 bases. Germline V gene sequence: CDR1 MDHEN, CDR2 SYDVKM. In DNA, the CDR3 is TGTGCCAGCACCGACCAAGCCAGGGCTAACTATGGCTACACCTTC. Its protein product is CASTDQARANYGYTF.

The rearrangement links TRBV7-2 to TRBJ2-4; D is unresolved. Germline values: CDR1 SGHTA, CDR2 FQGNSA. V was clipped by 5 bases and J by 5 bases, with 13 bases between them. The CDR3 loop spans 14 amino acids. The CDR3 spells CASSPYGAQNIQYF. DNA for the CDR3: TGTGCCAGCAGCCCCTACGGTGCGCAAAACATTCAGTACTTC.